These 2 T cell receptor beta chains were all obtained from the same sample, sequenced in a study of blood T cell repertoires in COVID-19. The table came from immunoSEQ multiplex PCR; TCRdb's copy has only in-frame clones and leaves some out. The table records 100,000 to 150,000 clones, approximately 80% of them present only once. Sequenced: peripheral blood. The source is a woman aged 55-69 years with acute or convalescent COVID-19.

This clone has more than one count but fewer than ten. The V gene is TRBV6-2 or TRBV6-3, the J gene TRBJ1-1, with TRBD1 matching over 12 bases. CDR1 and CDR2 from the germline V gene are MNHEY and SVGEGT. Losses at the gene ends were 2 bases for V and 5 bases for J; bases not matched to a gene: 9. This CDR3 has 17 residues. The CDR3 spells CASSYDRDRGRKTEAFF. The DNA for the CDR3 is TGTGCCAGCAGTTACGACCGGGACAGGGGGCGAAAGACTGAAGCTTTCTTT.

The J gene is TRBJ2-1, the V gene TRBV24-1; 14 nucleotides match TRBD2. With V trimmed by 3 bases and J by 15 bases, 6 bases remained unmatched. The V gene's germline CDR1 is KGHDR and CDR2 SFDVKD. The CDR3 consists of 14 residues. CDR3 sequence (DNA): TGTGCCACCAGTGATCGGACTAGCGGGGGGCTTTGGTTCTTC. It specifies CATSDRTSGGLWFF.